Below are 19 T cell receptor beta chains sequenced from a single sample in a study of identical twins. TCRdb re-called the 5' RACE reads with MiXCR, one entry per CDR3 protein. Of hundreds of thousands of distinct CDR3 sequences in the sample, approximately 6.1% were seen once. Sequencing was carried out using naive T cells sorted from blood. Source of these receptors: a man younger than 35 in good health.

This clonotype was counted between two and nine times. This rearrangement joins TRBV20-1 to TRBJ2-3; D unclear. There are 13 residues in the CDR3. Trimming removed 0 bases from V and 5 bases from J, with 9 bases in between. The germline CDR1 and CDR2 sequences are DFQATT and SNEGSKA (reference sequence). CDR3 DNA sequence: TGCAGTGCTAGAGATCCTTACCAAGATACGCAGTATTTT. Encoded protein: CSARDPYQDTQYF.

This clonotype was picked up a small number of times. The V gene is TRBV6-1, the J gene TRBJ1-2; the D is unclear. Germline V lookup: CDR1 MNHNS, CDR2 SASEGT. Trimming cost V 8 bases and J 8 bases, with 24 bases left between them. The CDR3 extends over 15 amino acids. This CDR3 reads CASRRVGSLGMGYTF. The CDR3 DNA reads TGTGCCAGCCGACGGGTGGGGAGCTTAGGAATGGGCTACACCTTC.

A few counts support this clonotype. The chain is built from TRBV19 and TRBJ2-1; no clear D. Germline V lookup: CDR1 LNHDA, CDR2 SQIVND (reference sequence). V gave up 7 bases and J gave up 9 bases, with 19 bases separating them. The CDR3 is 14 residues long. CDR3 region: CASTLTRKTVEQFF. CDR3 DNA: TGTGCCAGTACCCTTACTCGGAAGACGGTTGAGCAGTTCTTC.

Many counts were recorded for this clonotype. In DNA form, the CDR3 reads TGCAGTGCTAGAGTTACGGGTCACGAGCAGTACGTC. This translates into CSARVTGHEQYV. The chain has TRBV20-1 and TRBJ2-7; D is unresolved. This CDR3 comprises 12 residues. Germline V gene data show CDR1 as DFQATT and CDR2 as SNEGSKA (reference sequence). V lost 1 base, J lost 5 bases, and 9 bases lay in between.

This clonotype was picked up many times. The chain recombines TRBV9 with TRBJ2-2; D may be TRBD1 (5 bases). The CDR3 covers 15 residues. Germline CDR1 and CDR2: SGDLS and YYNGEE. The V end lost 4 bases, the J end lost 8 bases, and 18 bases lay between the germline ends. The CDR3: CASSQTPTNRGELFF. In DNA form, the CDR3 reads TGTGCCAGCAGCCAAACCCCTACTAACAGGGGGGAGCTGTTTTTT.

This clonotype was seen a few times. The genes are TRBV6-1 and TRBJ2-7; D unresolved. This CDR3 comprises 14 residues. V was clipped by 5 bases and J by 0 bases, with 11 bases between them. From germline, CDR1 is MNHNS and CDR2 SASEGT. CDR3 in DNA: TGTGCCAGCAGTACCGGGCCCCTCTCCTACGAGCAGTACTTC. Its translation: CASSTGPLSYEQYF.

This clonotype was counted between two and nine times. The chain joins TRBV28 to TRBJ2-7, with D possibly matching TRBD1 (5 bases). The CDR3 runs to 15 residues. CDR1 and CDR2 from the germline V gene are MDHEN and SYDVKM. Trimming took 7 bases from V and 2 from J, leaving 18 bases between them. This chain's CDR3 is CASNLGLPPAYEQYF. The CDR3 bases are TGTGCCAGCAATCTGGGGCTGCCTCCAGCCTACGAGCAGTACTTC.

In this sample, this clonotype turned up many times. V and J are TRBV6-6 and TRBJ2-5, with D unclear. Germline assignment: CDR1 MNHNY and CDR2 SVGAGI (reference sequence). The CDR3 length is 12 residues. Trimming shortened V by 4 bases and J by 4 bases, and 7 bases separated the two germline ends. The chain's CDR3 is CASSWQRETQYF. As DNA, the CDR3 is TGTGCCAGCAGTTGGCAGAGAGAGACCCAGTACTTC.

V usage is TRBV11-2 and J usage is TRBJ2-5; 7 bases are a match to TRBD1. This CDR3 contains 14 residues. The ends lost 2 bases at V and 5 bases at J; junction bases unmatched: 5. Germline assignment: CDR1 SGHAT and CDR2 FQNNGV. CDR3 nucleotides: TGTGCCAGCAGCTTATTTACAGGGGATGAGACCCAGTACTTC. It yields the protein CASSLFTGDETQYF.

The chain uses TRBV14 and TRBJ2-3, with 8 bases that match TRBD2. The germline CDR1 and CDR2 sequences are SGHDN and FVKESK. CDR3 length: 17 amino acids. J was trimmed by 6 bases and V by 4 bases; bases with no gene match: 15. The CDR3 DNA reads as TGTGCCAGCAGCCCTGTTCAATCGGGAGGGCCTGGTGATACGCAGTATTTT. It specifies CASSPVQSGGPGDTQYF.

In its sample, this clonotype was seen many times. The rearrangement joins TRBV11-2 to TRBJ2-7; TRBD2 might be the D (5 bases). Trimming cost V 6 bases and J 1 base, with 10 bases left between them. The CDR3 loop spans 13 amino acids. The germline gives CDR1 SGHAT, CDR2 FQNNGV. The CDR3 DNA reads TGTGCCAGCAGGAGATCGGGGTCCTACGAGCAGTACTTC. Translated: CASRRSGSYEQYF.

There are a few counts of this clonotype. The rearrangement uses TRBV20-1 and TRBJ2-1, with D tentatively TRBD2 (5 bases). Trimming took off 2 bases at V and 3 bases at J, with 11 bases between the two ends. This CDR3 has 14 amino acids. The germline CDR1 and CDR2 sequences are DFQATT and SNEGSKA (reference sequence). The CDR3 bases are TGCAGTGCTAGATCGCGAGACTACTACAATGAGCAGTTCTTC. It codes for CSARSRDYYNEQFF.

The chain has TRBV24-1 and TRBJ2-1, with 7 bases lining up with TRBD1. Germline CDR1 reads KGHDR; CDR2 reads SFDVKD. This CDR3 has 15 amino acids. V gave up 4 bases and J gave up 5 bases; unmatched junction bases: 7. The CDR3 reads CATSDATGIDNEQFF. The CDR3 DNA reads TGTGCCACCAGTGACGCGACAGGGATTGACAATGAGCAGTTCTTC.

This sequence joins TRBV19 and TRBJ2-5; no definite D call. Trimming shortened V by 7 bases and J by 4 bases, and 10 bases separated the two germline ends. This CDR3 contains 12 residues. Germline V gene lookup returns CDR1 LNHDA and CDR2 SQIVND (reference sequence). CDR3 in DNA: TGTGCCAGTAACTTCCGCGGAGAGACCCAGTACTTC. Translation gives CASNFRGETQYF.

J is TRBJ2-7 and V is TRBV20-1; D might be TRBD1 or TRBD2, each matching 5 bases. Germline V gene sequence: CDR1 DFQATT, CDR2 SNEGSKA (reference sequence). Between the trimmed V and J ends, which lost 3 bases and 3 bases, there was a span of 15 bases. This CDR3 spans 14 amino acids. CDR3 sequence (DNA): TGCAGTGCTAGCGGGGACCCAGGGTACTACGAGCAGTACTTC. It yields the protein CSASGDPGYYEQYF.

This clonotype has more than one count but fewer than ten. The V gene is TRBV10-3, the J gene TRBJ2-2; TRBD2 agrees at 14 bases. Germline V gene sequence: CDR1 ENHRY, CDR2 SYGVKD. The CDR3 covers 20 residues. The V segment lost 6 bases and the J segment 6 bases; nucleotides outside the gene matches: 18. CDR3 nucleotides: TGTGCCATCAGCCCAACTCCCGGGACTAGCGGGAGTGTTTCGGCCGGGGAGCTGTTTTTT. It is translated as CAISPTPGTSGSVSAGELFF.

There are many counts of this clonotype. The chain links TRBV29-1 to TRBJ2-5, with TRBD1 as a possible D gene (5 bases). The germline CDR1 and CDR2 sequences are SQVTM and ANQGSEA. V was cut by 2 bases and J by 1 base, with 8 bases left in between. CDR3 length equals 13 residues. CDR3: CSVERGGQETQYF. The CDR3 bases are TGCAGCGTTGAAAGGGGTGGCCAAGAGACCCAGTACTTC.

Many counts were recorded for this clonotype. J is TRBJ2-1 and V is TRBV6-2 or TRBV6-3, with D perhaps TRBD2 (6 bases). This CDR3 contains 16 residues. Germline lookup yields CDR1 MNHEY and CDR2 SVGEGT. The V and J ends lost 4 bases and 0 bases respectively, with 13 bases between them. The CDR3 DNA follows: TGTGCCAGCAGTTTCTATAGCGGTAGCTCCTACAATGAGCAGTTCTTC. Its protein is CASSFYSGSSYNEQFF.

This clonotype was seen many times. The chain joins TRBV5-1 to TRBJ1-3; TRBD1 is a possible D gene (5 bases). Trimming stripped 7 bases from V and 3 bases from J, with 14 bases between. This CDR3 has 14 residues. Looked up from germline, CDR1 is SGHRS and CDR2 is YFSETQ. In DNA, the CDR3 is TGCGCCAGCGCGCGGGGGATCCGTGGAAACACCATATATTTT. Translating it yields CASARGIRGNTIYF.